This passage covers 16 T cell receptor beta chains from one sample sequenced in a study of blood T cell repertoires in COVID-19. Data came from immunoSEQ multiplex PCR; TCRdb stores just in-frame clones and leaves some out. The data contain around 400,000 clones, around nine tenths of them seen just once; the ten biggest clones take up less than 2%. The sample taken for sequencing was PBMCs or T cells enriched from blood (not recorded which). The source is a woman aged 25 to 39 who had recovered from COVID-19.

The V call is TRBV7-2, the J call TRBJ2-1; perhaps TRBD2 as D (5 bases). Germline-derived CDR1 and CDR2 are SGHTA and FQGNSA. The CDR3 has 14 amino acids. V was trimmed by 5 bases and J by 4 bases, leaving 12 bases between them. CDR3 coding DNA: TGTGCCAGCAGCCCCGCTAGGGAGTACAATGAGCAGTTCTTC. It specifies CASSPAREYNEQFF.

The chain employs TRBV18 and TRBJ1-5; TRBD1 matches 9 bases. Germline CDR1 and CDR2: KGHSH and LQKENI. V shed 5 bases and J 4 bases; nucleotides not matched to a gene: 6. CDR3 length equals 15 residues. The CDR3 loop is CASSGTGPPNQPQHF. The CDR3 DNA reads as TGTGCCAGCTCAGGGACAGGGCCACCAAATCAGCCCCAGCATTTT.

V is TRBV30 and J is TRBJ1-4; a possible D gene is TRBD1 (5 bases). Trimming shortened V by 4 bases and J by 8 bases, and 14 bases separated the two germline ends. The CDR3 consists of 13 residues. The germline gives CDR1 GTSNPN, CDR2 SVGIG (reference sequence). CDR3 DNA sequence: TGTGCCTGGAAGCCGGGACTTCACGAAAAACTGTTTTTT. Protein sequence: CAWKPGLHEKLFF.

The sample holds many counts of this clone. DNA of the CDR3: TGTGCCAGCAGCCGGCGGCTGGGTCAGGGGACTAACTATGGCTACACCTTC. It specifies CASSRRLGQGTNYGYTF. This chain links TRBV11-2 with TRBJ1-2, with a tentative D call TRBD1 (6 bases). Germline values: CDR1 SGHAT, CDR2 FQNNGV. The CDR3 runs to 17 residues. Trimming removed 5 bases at V and 0 bases at J, with 19 bases between.

The chain employs TRBV6-2 or TRBV6-3 and TRBJ2-3; 8 bases match TRBD2. This CDR3 is 16 amino acids long. The germline V gene encodes CDR1 MNHEY and CDR2 SVGEGT. Trimming took 0 bases from V and 0 from J; bases not matched to a gene: 2. The CDR3 nucleotides read TGTGCCAGCAGTTACTCGACTAGCGCTAGCACAGATACGCAGTATTTT. Residues: CASSYSTSASTDTQYF.

V and J are TRBV6-1 and TRBJ1-2, with TRBD1 identical over 8 bases. CDR1 and CDR2 from the germline V gene are MNHNS and SASEGT. V trimming: 1 base; J trimming: 7 bases; junction bases outside the gene matches: 5. The CDR3 is 14 residues long. In DNA, the CDR3 is TGTGCCAGCAGTGAAGGGACAGGGTATGGTGGCTACACCTTC. It codes for CASSEGTGYGGYTF.

The chain joins TRBV6-5 to TRBJ1-1, with D perhaps matching TRBD1 (6 bases). The CDR3 sequence is 14 residues long. Trimming removed 5 bases from V and 8 bases from J, with 18 bases in between. The germline gives CDR1 MNHEY, CDR2 SVGAGI. The CDR3 bases are TGTGCCAGCAGTCCAGGGACGACCCAGGGGGAAGCTTTCTTT. Translation: CASSPGTTQGEAFF.

This chain uses TRBV27 with TRBJ2-7; D is ambiguous. Trimming left V 0 bases short and J 2 bases short, with 11 bases between. The CDR3 sequence is 15 residues long. Germline V gene lookup returns CDR1 MNHEY and CDR2 SMNVEV (reference sequence). This CDR3 reads CASSLSQAGPYEQYF. CDR3 nucleotides: TGTGCCAGCAGTTTATCTCAGGCCGGCCCCTACGAGCAGTACTTC.

V gene TRBV6-6 combines with J gene TRBJ2-2; 8 positions agree with TRBD1. Germline assignment: CDR1 MNHNY and CDR2 SVGAGI (reference sequence). This CDR3 has 16 amino acids. V trimming: 5 bases; J trimming: 1 base; junction bases outside the gene matches: 6. As DNA, the CDR3 is TGTGCCAGCAGTCTCGCCGGGACAGGGAACACCGGGGAGCTGTTTTTT. Translation: CASSLAGTGNTGELFF.

This chain links TRBV2 with TRBJ1-2; D is perhaps TRBD1 (5 bases). The V end was cut by 6 bases, the J end by 3 bases, with 14 bases between. Germline-derived CDR1 and CDR2 are SNHLY and FYNNEI. CDR3 length equals 14 residues. The CDR3 DNA reads as TGTGCCAGCAGCGCCCAGACAGCTGACTATGGCTACACCTTC. It encodes CASSAQTADYGYTF.

The genes are TRBV30 and TRBJ1-4, with 8 positions matching TRBD1. Looked up from germline, CDR1 is GTSNPN and CDR2 is SVGIG (reference sequence). This CDR3 contains 15 residues. V gave up 3 bases and J gave up 8 bases; unmatched junction bases: 11. The CDR3 sequence: CAWSDRGSEWEKLFF. Here the CDR3 DNA reads TGTGCCTGGAGCGACAGGGGATCGGAGTGGGAAAAACTGTTTTTT.

V usage is TRBV7-3 and J usage is TRBJ2-7; 10 bases align to TRBD1. With V trimmed by 6 bases and J by 6 bases, 5 bases remained unmatched. The CDR3 runs to 13 residues. Germline V CDR1 and CDR2: SGHTA, FQGTGA. The CDR3 loop reads CASRDRGYSEQYF. Written as DNA, the CDR3 is TGTGCCAGCAGGGACAGGGGGTATAGCGAGCAGTACTTC.

The chain has TRBV5-6 and TRBJ2-7; no clear D gene. Per the germline V gene, CDR1 is SGHDT and CDR2 is YYEEEE. V lost 5 bases, J lost 3 bases, and 18 bases lay in between. CDR3 length: 15 amino acids. The CDR3 protein is CASSLAGSPIYEQYF. The CDR3, as DNA: TGTGCCAGCAGTCTCGCAGGTAGTCCCATCTACGAGCAGTACTTC.

The rearrangement uses TRBV2 and TRBJ1-2; the D gene is possibly TRBD1 (6 bases). Germline-derived CDR1 and CDR2 are SNHLY and FYNNEI. CDR3 length: 16 residues. Trimming removed 6 bases from V and 1 base from J, with 18 bases in between. The CDR3: CASRRRGRIDNYGYTF. CDR3 sequence (DNA): TGTGCCAGCAGGCGAAGGGGGAGAATTGATAACTATGGCTACACCTTC.

The chain employs TRBV2 and TRBJ2-5; 11 nucleotides agree with TRBD2. Germline assignment: CDR1 SNHLY and CDR2 FYNNEI. The trim removed 5 bases at V and 3 bases at J, leaving 5 bases unmatched. The CDR3 has 15 amino acids. CDR3 sequence: CASSKEGLAEETQYF. As DNA, the CDR3 is TGTGCCAGCAGTAAAGAGGGACTAGCGGAAGAGACCCAGTACTTC.

This chain connects TRBV7-3 to TRBJ2-3, with D perhaps TRBD2 (6 bases). This CDR3 comprises 12 residues. V dropped 1 base and J dropped 9 bases, with 8 bases sitting between them. Germline CDR1 SGHTA, CDR2 FQGTGA. Here the CDR3 DNA reads TGTGCCAGCAGCTTAAACGGGGGAACGCAGTATTTT. Encoded protein: CASSLNGGTQYF.